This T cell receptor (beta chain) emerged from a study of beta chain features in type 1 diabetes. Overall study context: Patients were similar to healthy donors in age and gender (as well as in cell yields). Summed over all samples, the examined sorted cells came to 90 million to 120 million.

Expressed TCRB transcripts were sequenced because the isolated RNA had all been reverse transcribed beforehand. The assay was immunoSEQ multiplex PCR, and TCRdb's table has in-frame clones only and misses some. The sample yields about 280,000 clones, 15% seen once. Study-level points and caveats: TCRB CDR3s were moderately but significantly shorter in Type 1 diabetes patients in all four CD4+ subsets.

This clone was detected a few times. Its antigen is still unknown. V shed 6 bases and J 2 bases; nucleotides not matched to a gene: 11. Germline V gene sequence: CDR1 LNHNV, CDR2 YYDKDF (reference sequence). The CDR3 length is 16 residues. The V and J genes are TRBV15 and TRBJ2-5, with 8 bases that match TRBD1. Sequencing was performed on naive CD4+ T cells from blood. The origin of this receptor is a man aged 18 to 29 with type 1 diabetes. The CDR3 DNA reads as TGTGCCACCAGTGCTGGCAAAGGGACAGGTCAAGAGACCCAGTACTTC. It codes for CATSAGKGTGQETQYF. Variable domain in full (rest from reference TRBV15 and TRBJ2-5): DAMVIQNPRYQVTQFGKPVTLSCSQTLNHNVMYWYQQKSSQAPKLLFHYYDKDFNNEADTPDNFQSRRPNTSFCFLDIRSPGLGDTAMYLCATSAGKGTGQETQYFGPGTRLLVL.